Each of the 25 T cell receptor beta chains below was sequenced from the same sample in a study of T cells after yellow fever vaccination. TCRdb reanalysed the 5' RACE reads using MiXCR and keeps one entry per CDR3 protein. The sample yields about 170,000 distinct CDR3 sequences, 8% to 13% seen once. The sequences come from CD8+ T cells sorted from PBMCs, collected 15 days after the yellow fever booster vaccination. Every receptor here comes from a man aged 18 to 29 who received the YFV17D yellow fever vaccine.

This sequence joins TRBV27 and TRBJ2-5, with D possibly TRBD1 on 5 matching bases. The V and J ends lost 1 base and 4 bases respectively, with 7 bases between them. The CDR3 is 13 residues long. Germline V lookup: CDR1 MNHEY, CDR2 SMNVEV (reference sequence). The CDR3 reads CASSLYRGETQYF. Written as DNA, the CDR3 is TGTGCCAGCAGTTTATATAGGGGAGAGACCCAGTACTTC.

There are a few counts of this clonotype. The chain uses TRBV20-1 and TRBJ2-1; maybe TRBD2 (6 bases). Germline V gene lookup returns CDR1 DFQATT and CDR2 SNEGSKA (reference sequence). The CDR3 spans 14 residues. V lost 5 bases and J lost 4, with 15 bases in between. Written as DNA, the CDR3 is TGCAGTGCTCCTGCGGGGTGGGGGTACAATGAGCAGTTCTTC. Translated, it gives CSAPAGWGYNEQFF.

This chain links TRBV4-1 with TRBJ2-1; D tentatively reads TRBD1 or TRBD2 (7 bases each). The V gene lost 4 bases and the J gene lost 4 bases, with 17 bases spanning the gap. Germline CDR1 and CDR2: MGHRA and YSYEKL. The CDR3 loop spans 16 amino acids. CDR3 in amino acids: CASSREGATKYNEQFF. Here the CDR3 DNA reads TGCGCCAGCAGCCGGGAGGGGGCAACCAAGTACAATGAGCAGTTCTTC.

V gene TRBV12-3 or TRBV12-4 combines with J gene TRBJ2-3; either TRBD1 or TRBD2 may supply D (6 bases each). CDR3 length: 15 amino acids. V dropped 3 bases and J dropped 4 bases, with 14 bases sitting between them. The CDR3 region has the DNA TGTGCCAGCAGTTTCGCGGGGAACAGGGCAGATACGCAGTATTTT. Residues: CASSFAGNRADTQYF.

This clonotype was seen ten or more times. The chain carries TRBV12-3 or TRBV12-4 and TRBJ1-5, with 8 bases fitting TRBD1. After removal of 5 bases from V and 1 base from J, the junction contained 7 bases not matched to a gene. The CDR3 is 16 amino acids. The CDR3 DNA reads TGTGCCAGCAGTCGAATAGACAGGGGCAGCAATCAGCCCCAGCATTTT. Translated: CASSRIDRGSNQPQHF.

V gene TRBV28 combines with J gene TRBJ2-1, with D possibly being TRBD2 (7 bases). The ends were cut back, 3 bases at V and 8 bases at J, with 20 bases in the middle. Germline loops: CDR1 MDHEN, CDR2 SYDVKM. This CDR3 comprises 16 residues. CDR3 sequence: CASSFRRGGADDEQFF. For the CDR3, the DNA is TGTGCCAGCAGTTTCCGTAGAGGGGGGGCCGACGATGAGCAGTTCTTC. Combining the CDR3 with reference TRBV28 and TRBJ2-1 gives the whole variable domain DVKVTQSSRYLVKRTGEKVFLECVQDMDHENMFWYRQDPGLGLRLIYFSYDVKMKEKGDIPEGYSVSREKKERFSLILESASTNQTSMYLCASSFRRGGADDEQFFGPGTRLTVL.

The rearrangement uses TRBV6-2 or TRBV6-3 and TRBJ2-1; 7 bases fit TRBD2. The V gene's germline CDR1 is MNHEY and CDR2 SVGEGT. The CDR3 extends over 19 amino acids. The trim removed 3 bases at V and 8 bases at J, leaving 22 bases unmatched. CDR3 sequence (DNA): TGTGCCAGCAGTTATAATTCCCCGTCCCCGGCTAGCGGCGGGGATGAGCAGTTCTTC. Its translation: CASSYNSPSPASGGDEQFF.

This clonotype appeared a few times. The rearrangement links TRBV7-9 to TRBJ1-5; no firm D call. V was cut by 4 bases and J by 5 bases, with 12 bases left in between. Germline CDR1 and CDR2: SEHNR and FQNEAQ (reference sequence). The CDR3 is made up of 14 amino acids. The CDR3 protein is CASSSSGFDQPQHF. The CDR3 bases are TGTGCCAGCAGCTCATCCGGGTTCGATCAGCCCCAGCATTTT.

The chain carries TRBV27 and TRBJ2-1; a possible D gene is TRBD1 (6 bases). V was shortened by 7 bases and J by 11 bases, with 18 bases between the two germline ends. Germline assignment: CDR1 MNHEY and CDR2 SMNVEV (reference sequence). This CDR3 has 13 amino acids. CDR3 nucleotides: TGTGCCAGCATCCCCGGTGGACAGAGGAAGCAGTTCTTC. This gives the protein CASIPGGQRKQFF.

This clonotype was picked up a small number of times. The V gene is TRBV29-1, the J gene TRBJ2-7; D gene ambiguous. V was clipped by 4 bases and J by 3 bases, with 7 bases between them. Germline V gives CDR1 SQVTM, CDR2 ANQGSEA. The CDR3 has 11 amino acids. The CDR3 bases are TGCAGCGTTGGGGCAGACTACGAGCAGTACTTC. Protein: CSVGADYEQYF.

This clonotype was seen many times. This chain connects TRBV5-6 to TRBJ2-1; D gene ambiguous. V was cut by 0 bases and J by 4 bases, with 5 bases left in between. Germline lookup yields CDR1 SGHDT and CDR2 YYEEEE. The CDR3 sequence is 13 residues long. This CDR3 is CASSLASYNEQFF. CDR3 nucleotides: TGTGCCAGCAGCTTGGCCTCGTACAATGAGCAGTTCTTC.

This clonotype was counted between two and nine times. The rearrangement joins TRBV14 to TRBJ1-2; D is ambiguous. Between the trimmed V and J ends, which lost 8 bases and 5 bases, there was a span of 12 bases. The CDR3 consists of 12 residues. Germline CDR1 reads SGHDN; CDR2 reads FVKESK. For the CDR3, the DNA is TGTGCCAGCGGCGGGTCCCTATATGGCTACACCTTC. It codes for CASGGSLYGYTF.

V is TRBV7-9 and J is TRBJ2-3; possible D gene TRBD2, 6 bases. The CDR3 runs to 15 residues. V gave up 1 base and J gave up 5 bases, with 13 bases separating them. Germline assignment: CDR1 SEHNR and CDR2 FQNEAQ (reference sequence). The CDR3 protein is CASSLEREQGDTQYF. The CDR3 DNA follows: TGTGCCAGCAGCTTAGAACGGGAGCAGGGAGATACGCAGTATTTT.

V gene TRBV5-1 combines with J gene TRBJ2-5; 8 nucleotides match TRBD2. The V and J ends lost 0 bases and 5 bases, in that order; junction bases with no gene match: 3. Germline V gives CDR1 SGHRS, CDR2 YFSETQ. CDR3 size: 14 residues. This chain's CDR3 is CASSLDGGGETQYF. The CDR3 DNA is TGCGCCAGCAGCTTGGACGGCGGGGGGGAGACCCAGTACTTC.

The chain recombines TRBV5-4 with TRBJ1-3; 9 bases line up with TRBD1. Germline V lookup: CDR1 SGHNT, CDR2 YYREEE (reference sequence). CDR3 size: 15 residues. V shed 3 bases, J shed 2 bases, and the junction held 3 bases outside the gene matches. CDR3 protein: CASSSRQGAGNTIYF. The CDR3 DNA reads TGTGCCAGCAGCTCGAGACAGGGGGCTGGAAACACCATATATTTT.

This clonotype was recorded many times. This chain links TRBV12-3 or TRBV12-4 with TRBJ2-2, with a tentative D call TRBD1 (5 bases). CDR3 length: 13 residues. Trimming shortened V by 5 bases and J by 6 bases, and 10 bases separated the two germline ends. In DNA, the CDR3 is TGTGCCAGCAGTCGCCAGGGTCCCGGGGAGCTGTTTTTT. The encoded protein is CASSRQGPGELFF.

This chain links TRBV29-1 with TRBJ1-2, with D possibly matching TRBD1 (5 bases). The CDR3 is made up of 17 amino acids. The V gene's germline CDR1 is SQVTM and CDR2 ANQGSEA. The V end lost 4 bases, the J end lost 3 bases, and 24 bases lay between the germline ends. CDR3 bases: TGCAGCGTTGGAGGTCCGGGACCGACCAAAGGAGACTATGGCTACACCTTC. This gives the protein CSVGGPGPTKGDYGYTF.

This clonotype came up a few times. The rearrangement joins TRBV4-1 to TRBJ2-2; 10 positions agree with TRBD2. The germline gives CDR1 MGHRA, CDR2 YSYEKL. The CDR3 length is 18 residues. V lost 6 bases and J lost 3; bases outside the gene matches: 13. CDR3 residues: CASSLEGPSGGYTGELFF. The CDR3 coding sequence is TGCGCCAGCAGTCTCGAGGGACCTAGCGGGGGTTACACCGGGGAGCTGTTTTTT.

This clonotype was found many times. The chain links TRBV7-9 to TRBJ2-7; 7 bases map to TRBD1. V trimming: 6 bases; J trimming: 5 bases; junction bases outside the gene matches: 19. The CDR3 runs to 17 residues. The germline gives CDR1 SEHNR, CDR2 FQNEAQ (reference sequence). The CDR3 sequence is CASRTGPPMTGLHEQYF. The CDR3 DNA reads TGTGCCAGCAGGACAGGTCCCCCCATGACAGGGCTCCACGAGCAGTACTTC.

This chain joins TRBV5-5 and TRBJ2-5; D not resolved. Per the germline V gene, CDR1 is SGHKS and CDR2 is YYEKEE (reference sequence). Trimming cost V 0 bases and J 5 bases, with 11 bases left between them. CDR3 length equals 14 residues. Here the CDR3 DNA reads TGTGCCAGCAGCTTGGGGATGAGGATGGAGACCCAGTACTTC. This encodes CASSLGMRMETQYF.

This clonotype was counted only a few times. V and J are TRBV9 and TRBJ1-5; maybe TRBD1 (6 bases). CDR3 length: 15 residues. V lost 3 bases and J lost 5, with 15 bases in between. Germline values: CDR1 SGDLS, CDR2 YYNGEE. CDR3 loop: CASSASGQTHQPQHF. The CDR3 nucleotides are TGTGCCAGCAGCGCGTCCGGACAGACTCATCAGCCCCAGCATTTT.

This chain uses TRBV27 with TRBJ1-5, with D maybe TRBD1 (6 bases). Germline V gives CDR1 MNHEY, CDR2 SMNVEV (reference sequence). The CDR3 totals 13 residues. Trimming took 3 bases from V and 7 from J, leaving 10 bases between them. In DNA, the CDR3 is TGTGCCAGCAGTTTGGCCAGGGGCCAGCCCCAGCATTTT. Translation: CASSLARGQPQHF.

The sample holds a few counts of this clonotype. The chain is built from TRBV4-1 and TRBJ2-1, with TRBD1 as a possible D gene (5 bases). CDR1 is MGHRA, CDR2 YSYEKL, per germline. Deletions cut 0 bases from V and 12 bases from J, with 12 bases between. The CDR3 consists of 13 residues. The CDR3 loop is CASSQESRVGQFF. CDR3 nucleotides: TGCGCCAGCAGCCAAGAATCCAGGGTTGGGCAGTTCTTC.

The sample holds many counts of this clonotype. This chain joins TRBV7-8 and TRBJ2-1, with no clear D. The CDR3 is made up of 13 amino acids. Germline V CDR1 and CDR2: SGHVS, FQNEAQ. V lost 0 bases and J lost 7, with 7 bases in between. The CDR3 nucleotides read TGTGCCAGCAGCTTAGCAGGTTTTAATGAGCAGTTCTTC. Encoded protein: CASSLAGFNEQFF. The entire variable domain, with the rest obtained from reference TRBV7-8 and TRBJ2-1, is as follows: GAGVSQSPRYKVAKRGQDVALRCDPISGHVSLFWYQQALGQGPEFLTYFQNEAQLDKSGLPSDRFFAERPEGSVSTLKIQRTQQEDSAVYLCASSLAGFNEQFFGPGTRLTVL.

V gene TRBV20-1 combines with J gene TRBJ2-7; 9 nucleotides line up with TRBD1. This CDR3 spans 13 amino acids. CDR1 DFQATT and CDR2 SNEGSKA come from the germline V gene (reference sequence). Trimming at V came to 3 bases and at J to 3 bases, leaving 3 bases not matched to a gene. CDR3 bases: TGCAGTGCTAGGGACAGGGGATTCTACGAGCAGTACGTC. Translated: CSARDRGFYEQYV.